These T cell receptor beta chains were read from a single sample in a study of cytomegalovirus exposure and HLA in healthy donors. Data came from immunoSEQ multiplex PCR; TCRdb stores just in-frame clones and leaves some out. The table lists about 220,000 clones, approximately 88% of them singletons, with about an eighth in the top ten. Sequences were obtained from PBMCs. These receptors came from a woman in her 30s in good health and CMV-seropositive. The CDR3 runs from the conserved cysteine through the conserved F or W. Each record gives: clone size, D gene, V gene, J gene, CDR3 DNA, CDR3 protein. The D gene is left open where the match is weak. Expanded clones get a size class; other rows say once, few or many, or leave the size out.

abundance: .; d_gene: TRBD1; v_gene: TRBV28; j_gene: TRBJ1-5; CDR3nt: TGTGCCAGCAGTCCCCCCCCAGGGGGACATCAGCCCCAGCATTTT; CDR3aa: CASSPPPGGHQPQHF
abundance: once; d_gene: TRBD2; v_gene: TRBV6-5; j_gene: TRBJ2-1; CDR3nt: TGTGCCAGCACTTTAGCGGGAGGGGGATACAATGAGCAGTTCTTC; CDR3aa: CASTLAGGGYNEQFF
abundance: .; d_gene: .; v_gene: TRBV20-1; j_gene: TRBJ2-3; CDR3nt: TGCAGTGCTACCCAATATACGCAGTATTTT; CDR3aa: CSATQYTQYF
abundance: .; d_gene: .; v_gene: TRBV4-1; j_gene: TRBJ2-7; CDR3nt: TGCGCCAGCAGCCCGGGTATTCTGACCTACGAGCAGTACTTC; CDR3aa: CASSPGILTYEQYF
abundance: .; d_gene: .; v_gene: TRBV7-2; j_gene: TRBJ2-7; CDR3nt: TGTGCCAGCAGACGGGACGGAGCCTCCTACGAGCAGTACTTC; CDR3aa: CASRRDGASYEQYF
abundance: .; d_gene: TRBD2; v_gene: TRBV27; j_gene: TRBJ2-1; CDR3nt: TGTGCCAGCAGTTATGGTGCGGGAGATGGGAATGAGCAGTTCTTC; CDR3aa: CASSYGAGDGNEQFF
abundance: .; d_gene: .; v_gene: TRBV5-1; j_gene: TRBJ2-2; CDR3nt: TGCGCCAGCAGCTTGCAGCCCTCGACCGGGGAGCTGTTTTTT; CDR3aa: CASSLQPSTGELFF
abundance: few; d_gene: .; v_gene: TRBV11-1; j_gene: TRBJ2-3; CDR3nt: TGTGCCAGCAGCTTAGGCCGGTCGGGAGATACGCAGTATTTT; CDR3aa: CASSLGRSGDTQYF
abundance: .; d_gene: TRBD2; v_gene: TRBV18; j_gene: TRBJ2-1; CDR3nt: TGTGCCAGCTCACAGGGACTAGCGGGAGTTTTAGTTGAGCAGTTCTTC; CDR3aa: CASSQGLAGVLVEQFF
abundance: .; d_gene: TRBD2; v_gene: TRBV4-3; j_gene: TRBJ2-1; CDR3nt: TGCGCGAGCAGCGGGAGGAACAATGAGCAGTTCTTC; CDR3aa: CASSGRNNEQFF
abundance: .; d_gene: .; v_gene: TRBV6-5; j_gene: TRBJ2-1; CDR3nt: TGTGCCAGCAGTAGGGTTAGGGGTATCGACAATGAGCAGTTCTTC; CDR3aa: CASSRVRGIDNEQFF
abundance: few; d_gene: .; v_gene: TRBV2; j_gene: TRBJ2-1; CDR3nt: TGTGCCAGCAGAGTAGCGGCGACCTACAATGAGCAGTTCTTC; CDR3aa: CASRVAATYNEQFF
abundance: .; d_gene: TRBD1; v_gene: TRBV2; j_gene: TRBJ1-5; CDR3nt: TGTGCCAGCAGATCCGGGACAGACGGTTATCAGCCCCAGCATTTT; CDR3aa: CASRSGTDGYQPQHF
abundance: few; d_gene: .; v_gene: TRBV6-5; j_gene: TRBJ1-1; CDR3nt: TGTGCCAGCAGTTACTCGTTGACAGTCGCGAGGGCTTTCTTT; CDR3aa: CASSYSLTVARAFF
abundance: .; d_gene: .; v_gene: TRBV4-3; j_gene: TRBJ1-2; CDR3nt: TGCGCCAGCAGCCAAGATGGGGTGAGGGGGGAAATGGATTGGGGCTACACCTTC; CDR3aa: CASSQDGVRGEMDWGYTF
abundance: few; d_gene: .; v_gene: TRBV4-3; j_gene: TRBJ2-2; CDR3nt: TGCGCCAGCAGCCAAGACGCGGGGACTAACACCGGGGAGCTGTTTTTT; CDR3aa: CASSQDAGTNTGELFF
abundance: .; d_gene: TRBD1; v_gene: TRBV11-2; j_gene: TRBJ2-1; CDR3nt: TGTGCCAGCAGCTTAGATCGGACAGGGCTTCAATCCTACAATGAGCAGTTCTTC; CDR3aa: CASSLDRTGLQSYNEQFF
abundance: .; d_gene: TRBD1; v_gene: TRBV6-5; j_gene: TRBJ2-5; CDR3nt: TGTGCCAGCAGTTGGGACAGCCGAGGGACCCAGTACTTC; CDR3aa: CASSWDSRGTQYF
abundance: .; d_gene: TRBD2; v_gene: TRBV18; j_gene: TRBJ2-1; CDR3nt: TGTGCCAGCTCACGAGTGAGCGGGAGGGACAATGAGCAGTTCTTC; CDR3aa: CASSRVSGRDNEQFF
abundance: .; d_gene: .; v_gene: TRBV11-2; j_gene: TRBJ1-3; CDR3nt: TGTGCCAGCAGCCTAGGACAACTAGACACCATATATTTT; CDR3aa: CASSLGQLDTIYF
abundance: .; d_gene: TRBD1; v_gene: TRBV29-1; j_gene: TRBJ1-3; CDR3nt: TGCAGCGTTGAACTTGGAACCCGGGACAGGGGCCTGGTGGGCTCTGGAAACACCATATATTTT; CDR3aa: CSVELGTRDRGLVGSGNTIYF
abundance: .; d_gene: .; v_gene: TRBV29-1; j_gene: TRBJ2-3; CDR3nt: TGCAGCGTTGAACGCGCAACTTCAACGCAGTATTTT; CDR3aa: CSVERATSTQYF
abundance: .; d_gene: .; v_gene: TRBV27; j_gene: TRBJ2-2; CDR3nt: TGTGCCAGCAGCAACAGGGAATACACCGGGGAGCTGTTTTTT; CDR3aa: CASSNREYTGELFF
abundance: .; d_gene: TRBD2; v_gene: TRBV5-1; j_gene: TRBJ2-1; CDR3nt: TGCGCCAGCAGCTTGCGGGGGACTAGCGGGAGTCCCCCTGAGCAGTTCTTC; CDR3aa: CASSLRGTSGSPPEQFF
abundance: .; d_gene: .; v_gene: TRBV5-4; j_gene: TRBJ1-1; CDR3nt: TGTGCCAGCAGCTCCAAGGGGATACGGATGAACACTGAAGCTTTCTTT; CDR3aa: CASSSKGIRMNTEAFF
abundance: .; d_gene: .; v_gene: TRBV13; j_gene: TRBJ2-6; CDR3nt: TGTGCCAGCAGCCCAAAACTGGGCGCTGGGGCCAACGTCCTGACTTTC; CDR3aa: CASSPKLGAGANVLTF
abundance: once; d_gene: .; v_gene: TRBV30; j_gene: TRBJ1-1; CDR3nt: TGTGCCTGGATACGGGGGGCGCGGACAGCTTTCTTT; CDR3aa: CAWIRGARTAFF
abundance: .; d_gene: TRBD1; v_gene: TRBV6-6; j_gene: TRBJ1-2; CDR3nt: TGTGCCAGCAGTCCCACTTACGACAGGGACTATGGCTACACCTTC; CDR3aa: CASSPTYDRDYGYTF
abundance: .; d_gene: .; v_gene: TRBV5-8; j_gene: TRBJ2-7; CDR3nt: TGTGCCAGCAGCTCGACAGGCAGCTCCTACGAGCAGTACTTC; CDR3aa: CASSSTGSSYEQYF
abundance: .; d_gene: .; v_gene: TRBV30; j_gene: TRBJ1-1; CDR3nt: TGTGCCTGGTCTGTGCGGGAAGCTTTCTTT; CDR3aa: CAWSVREAFF
abundance: .; d_gene: TRBD1; v_gene: TRBV9; j_gene: TRBJ1-2; CDR3nt: TGTGCCAGCAGGGAAACAGGGGGCTCTGGCTACACCTTC; CDR3aa: CASRETGGSGYTF
abundance: once; d_gene: TRBD1; v_gene: TRBV6-1; j_gene: TRBJ2-7; CDR3nt: TGTGCCAGCAGTAGCCGACAGGGAACCTACGAGCAGTACTTC; CDR3aa: CASSSRQGTYEQYF
abundance: .; d_gene: .; v_gene: TRBV25-1; j_gene: TRBJ2-5; CDR3nt: TGTGCCAGCAGTGATCCCCGGGACCAAGAGACCCAGTACTTC; CDR3aa: CASSDPRDQETQYF
abundance: .; d_gene: TRBD2; v_gene: TRBV29-1; j_gene: TRBJ2-5; CDR3nt: TGCTCAGCGGGGGGAGAGACCCAGTACTTC; CDR3aa: CSAGGETQYF
abundance: .; d_gene: TRBD1; v_gene: TRBV28; j_gene: TRBJ1-4; CDR3nt: TGTGCCAGCAGTTTAGTAGGGACAGTTGAAAAACTGTTTTTT; CDR3aa: CASSLVGTVEKLFF
abundance: .; d_gene: .; v_gene: TRBV6-5; j_gene: TRBJ2-1; CDR3nt: TGTGCCAGCAGTTACGGGGGTGAGCAGTTCTTC; CDR3aa: CASSYGGEQFF